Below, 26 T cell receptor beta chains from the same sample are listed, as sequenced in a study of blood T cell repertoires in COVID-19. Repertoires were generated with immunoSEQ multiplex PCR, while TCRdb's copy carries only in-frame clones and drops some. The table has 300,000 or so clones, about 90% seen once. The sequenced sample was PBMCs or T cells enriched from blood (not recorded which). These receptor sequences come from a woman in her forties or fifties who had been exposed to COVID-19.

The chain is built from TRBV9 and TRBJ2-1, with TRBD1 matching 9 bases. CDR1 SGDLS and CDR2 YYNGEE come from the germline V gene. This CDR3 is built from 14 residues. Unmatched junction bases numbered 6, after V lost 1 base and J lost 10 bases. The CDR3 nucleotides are TGTGCCAGCAGCGTAACAGGGGGCTCGGGAGAGCAGTTCTTC. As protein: CASSVTGGSGEQFF.

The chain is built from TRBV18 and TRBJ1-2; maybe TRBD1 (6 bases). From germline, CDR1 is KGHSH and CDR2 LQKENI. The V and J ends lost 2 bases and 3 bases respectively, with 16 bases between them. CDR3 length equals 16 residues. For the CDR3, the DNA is TGTGCCAGCTCACCATCCACAGGGTTAGTGGACTATGGCTACACCTTC. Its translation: CASSPSTGLVDYGYTF.

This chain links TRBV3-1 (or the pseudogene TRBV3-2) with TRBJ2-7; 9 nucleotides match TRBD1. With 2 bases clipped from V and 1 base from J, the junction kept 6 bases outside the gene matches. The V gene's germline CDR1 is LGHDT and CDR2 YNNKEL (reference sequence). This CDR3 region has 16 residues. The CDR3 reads CASSQPTGGASYEQYF. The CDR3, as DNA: TGTGCCAGCAGCCAACCTACAGGGGGCGCTTCCTACGAGCAGTACTTC.

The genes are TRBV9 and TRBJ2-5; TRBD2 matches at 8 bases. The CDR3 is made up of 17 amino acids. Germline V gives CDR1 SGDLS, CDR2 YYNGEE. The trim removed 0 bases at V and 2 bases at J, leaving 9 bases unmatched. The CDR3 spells CASSVATSGGAQETQYF. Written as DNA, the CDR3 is TGTGCCAGCAGCGTAGCTACGAGCGGGGGTGCTCAAGAGACCCAGTACTTC.

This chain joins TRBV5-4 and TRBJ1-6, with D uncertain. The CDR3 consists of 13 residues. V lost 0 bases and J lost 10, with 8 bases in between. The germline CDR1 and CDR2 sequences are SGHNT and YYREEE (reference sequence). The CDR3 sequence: CASSLEEESPLHF. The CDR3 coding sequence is TGTGCCAGCAGCTTGGAGGAGGAATCACCCCTCCACTTT. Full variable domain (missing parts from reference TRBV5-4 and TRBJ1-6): ETGVTQSPTHLIKTRGQQVTLRCSSQSGHNTVSWYQQALGQGPQFIFQYYREEENGRGNFPPRFSGLQFPNYSSELNVNALELDDSALYLCASSLEEESPLHFGNGTRLTVT.

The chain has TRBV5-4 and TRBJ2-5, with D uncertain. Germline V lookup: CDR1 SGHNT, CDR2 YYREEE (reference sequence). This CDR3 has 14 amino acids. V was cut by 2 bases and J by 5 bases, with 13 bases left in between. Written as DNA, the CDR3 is TGTGCCAGCAGCTTCGCCGGTGTTGGTGAGACCCAGTACTTC. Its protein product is CASSFAGVGETQYF.

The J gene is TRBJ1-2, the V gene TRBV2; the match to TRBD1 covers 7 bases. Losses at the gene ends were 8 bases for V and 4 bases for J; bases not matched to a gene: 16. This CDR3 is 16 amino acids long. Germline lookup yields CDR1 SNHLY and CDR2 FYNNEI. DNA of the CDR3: TGTGCCAGCGGGGGGACAGAGGGGTACCTTTTCTATGGCTACACCTTC. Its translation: CASGGTEGYLFYGYTF.

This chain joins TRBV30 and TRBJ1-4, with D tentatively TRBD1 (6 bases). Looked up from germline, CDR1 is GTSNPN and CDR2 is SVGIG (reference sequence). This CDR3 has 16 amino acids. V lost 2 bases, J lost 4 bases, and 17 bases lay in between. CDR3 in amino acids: CAWSLAGGGLNEKLFF. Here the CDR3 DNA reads TGTGCCTGGAGTCTTGCGGGTGGGGGCCTTAATGAAAAACTGTTTTTT.

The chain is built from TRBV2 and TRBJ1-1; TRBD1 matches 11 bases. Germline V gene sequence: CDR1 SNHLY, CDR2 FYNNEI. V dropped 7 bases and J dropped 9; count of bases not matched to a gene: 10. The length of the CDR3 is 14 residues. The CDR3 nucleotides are TGTGCCAGCAATGTGGACAGGGGGCTACCTCAAGCTTTCTTT. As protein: CASNVDRGLPQAFF.

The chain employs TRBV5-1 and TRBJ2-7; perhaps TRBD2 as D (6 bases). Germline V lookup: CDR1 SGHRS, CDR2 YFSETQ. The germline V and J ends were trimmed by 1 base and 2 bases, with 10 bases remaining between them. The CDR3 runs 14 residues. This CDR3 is CASSLYGGAYEQYF. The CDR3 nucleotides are TGCGCCAGCAGCTTGTACGGGGGAGCCTACGAGCAGTACTTC.

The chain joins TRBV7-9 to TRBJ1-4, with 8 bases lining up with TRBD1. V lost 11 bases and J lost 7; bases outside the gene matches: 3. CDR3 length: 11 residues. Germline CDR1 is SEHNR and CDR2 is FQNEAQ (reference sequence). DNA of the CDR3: TGTGCCGTCACAGGGGGTGAAAAACTGTTTTTT. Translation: CAVTGGEKLFF.

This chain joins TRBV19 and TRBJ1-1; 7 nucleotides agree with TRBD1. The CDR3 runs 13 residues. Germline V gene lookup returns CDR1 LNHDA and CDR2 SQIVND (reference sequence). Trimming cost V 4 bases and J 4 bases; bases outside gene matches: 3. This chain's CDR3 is CASSSRTGTEAFF. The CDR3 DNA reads TGTGCCAGTAGTAGTAGGACAGGCACTGAAGCTTTCTTT. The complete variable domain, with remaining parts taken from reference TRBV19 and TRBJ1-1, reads DGGITQSPKYLFRKEGQNVTLSCEQNLNHDAMYWYRQDPGQGLRLIYYSQIVNDFQKGDIAEGYSVSREKKESFPLTVTSAQKNPTAFYLCASSSRTGTEAFFGQGTRLTVV.

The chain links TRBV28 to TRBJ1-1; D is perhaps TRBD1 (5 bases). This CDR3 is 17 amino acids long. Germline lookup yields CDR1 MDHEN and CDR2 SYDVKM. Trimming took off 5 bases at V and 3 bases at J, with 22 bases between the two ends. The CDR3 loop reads CASSRDYKDSLDTEAFF. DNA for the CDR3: TGTGCCAGCAGTCGAGATTACAAAGACAGTTTGGACACTGAAGCTTTCTTT.

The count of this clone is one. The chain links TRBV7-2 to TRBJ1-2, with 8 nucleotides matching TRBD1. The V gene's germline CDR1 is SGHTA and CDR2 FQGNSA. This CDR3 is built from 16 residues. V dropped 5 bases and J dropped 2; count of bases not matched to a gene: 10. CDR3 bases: TGTGCCAGCAGCCTCCACCCGGGACAGGAGAACTATGGCTACACCTTC. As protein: CASSLHPGQENYGYTF.

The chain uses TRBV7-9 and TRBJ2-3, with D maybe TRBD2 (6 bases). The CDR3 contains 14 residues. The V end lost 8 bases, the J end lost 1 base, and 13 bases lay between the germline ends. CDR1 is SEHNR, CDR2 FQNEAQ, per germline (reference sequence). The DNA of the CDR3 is TGTGCCAGCTTAGCCGGGACTCGCACAGATACGCAGTATTTT. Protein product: CASLAGTRTDTQYF.

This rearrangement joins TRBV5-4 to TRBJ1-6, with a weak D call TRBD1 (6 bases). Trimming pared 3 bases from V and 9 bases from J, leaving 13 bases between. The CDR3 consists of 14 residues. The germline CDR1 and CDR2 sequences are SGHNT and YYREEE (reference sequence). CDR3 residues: CASSSPGAGSPLHF. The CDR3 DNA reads TGTGCCAGCAGCTCTCCAGGGGCCGGTTCACCCCTCCACTTT.

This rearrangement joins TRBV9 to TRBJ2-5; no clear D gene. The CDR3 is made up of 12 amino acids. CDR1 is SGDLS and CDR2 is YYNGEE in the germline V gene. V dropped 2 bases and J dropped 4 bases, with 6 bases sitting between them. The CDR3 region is CASSVIGETQYF. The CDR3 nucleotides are TGTGCCAGCAGCGTCATCGGAGAGACCCAGTACTTC.

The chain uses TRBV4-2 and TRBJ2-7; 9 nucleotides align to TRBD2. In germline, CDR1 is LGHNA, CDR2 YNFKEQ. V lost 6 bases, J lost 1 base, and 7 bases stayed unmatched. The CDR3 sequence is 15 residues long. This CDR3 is CASSLAGLESYEQYF. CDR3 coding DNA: TGTGCCAGCAGTCTAGCGGGGCTCGAGTCCTACGAGCAGTACTTC.

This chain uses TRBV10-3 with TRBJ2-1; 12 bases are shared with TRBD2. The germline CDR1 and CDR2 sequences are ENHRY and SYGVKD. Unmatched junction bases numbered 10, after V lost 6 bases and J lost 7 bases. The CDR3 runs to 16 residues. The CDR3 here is CAISPSGGAGRNEQFF. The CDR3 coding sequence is TGTGCCATCAGCCCTAGCGGGGGGGCCGGTAGGAATGAGCAGTTCTTC.

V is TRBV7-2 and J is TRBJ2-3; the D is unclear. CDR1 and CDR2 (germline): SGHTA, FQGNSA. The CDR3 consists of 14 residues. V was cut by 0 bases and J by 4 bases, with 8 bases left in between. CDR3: CASSLAYNPDTQYF. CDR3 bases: TGTGCCAGCAGCTTAGCGTACAACCCAGATACGCAGTATTTT.

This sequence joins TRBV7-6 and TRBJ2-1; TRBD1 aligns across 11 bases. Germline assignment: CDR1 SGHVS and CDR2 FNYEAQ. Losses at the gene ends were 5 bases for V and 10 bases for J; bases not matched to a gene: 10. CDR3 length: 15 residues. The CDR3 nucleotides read TGTGCCAGCAGCCTGGGACAGGGGGGTCCCAGCGAGCAGTTCTTC. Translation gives CASSLGQGGPSEQFF.

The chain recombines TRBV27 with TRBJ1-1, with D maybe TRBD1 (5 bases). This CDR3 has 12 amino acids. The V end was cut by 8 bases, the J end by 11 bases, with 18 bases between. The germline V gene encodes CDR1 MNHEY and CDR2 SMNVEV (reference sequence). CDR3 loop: CASRTGGMEAFF. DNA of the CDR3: TGTGCCAGCCGCACGGGGGGAATGGAGGCTTTCTTT.

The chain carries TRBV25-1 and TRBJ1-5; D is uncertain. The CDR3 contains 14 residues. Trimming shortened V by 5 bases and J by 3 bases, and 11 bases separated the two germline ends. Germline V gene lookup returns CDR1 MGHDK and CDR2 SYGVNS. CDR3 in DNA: TGTGCCAGCAGTTTTCACGGTTCCAATCAGCCCCAGCATTTT. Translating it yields CASSFHGSNQPQHF.

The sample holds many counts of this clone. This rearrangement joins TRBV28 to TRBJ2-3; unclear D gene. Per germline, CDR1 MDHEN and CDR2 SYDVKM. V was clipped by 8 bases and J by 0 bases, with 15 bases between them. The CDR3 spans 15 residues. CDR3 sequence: CASAETGESTDTQYF. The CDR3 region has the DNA TGTGCCAGCGCCGAGACCGGAGAGAGCACAGATACGCAGTATTTT.

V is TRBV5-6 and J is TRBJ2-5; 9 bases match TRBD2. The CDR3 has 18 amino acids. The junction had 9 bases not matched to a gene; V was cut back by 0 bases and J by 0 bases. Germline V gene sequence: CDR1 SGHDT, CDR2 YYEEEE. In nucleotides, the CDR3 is TGTGCCAGCAGCTTGGGCTTAAGCGGGGGGAAGTACCAAGAGACCCAGTACTTC. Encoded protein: CASSLGLSGGKYQETQYF.

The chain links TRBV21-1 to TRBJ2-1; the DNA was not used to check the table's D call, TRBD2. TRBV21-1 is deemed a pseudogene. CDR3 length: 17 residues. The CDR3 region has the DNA TGTGCCAGAGGGGGGGTCGGCGACAGCGGGGTCTACAATGAGCAGTTCTTC. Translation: CARGGVGDSGVYNEQFF.